These 16 T cell receptor beta chains share one sample of origin, sequenced in a study of blood T cell repertoires in COVID-19. Measured with immunoSEQ multiplex PCR; TCRdb has only the in-frame clones, and not every one. The data contain some 200,000 clones, about four fifths of them singletons. Material for sequencing was peripheral blood. These receptors all stem from a woman aged 40 to 50 with acute or convalescent COVID-19.

The V and J genes are TRBV3-1 (or the pseudogene TRBV3-2) and TRBJ1-4; maybe TRBD1 (5 bases). Trimming pared 4 bases from V and 8 bases from J, leaving 14 bases between. The germline gives CDR1 LGHDT, CDR2 YNNKEL (reference sequence). The CDR3 contains 14 residues. This chain's CDR3 is CASSRTESGEKLFF. CDR3 DNA sequence: TGTGCCAGCAGCCGAACGGAGTCAGGGGAAAAACTGTTTTTT.

The genes are TRBV7-9 and TRBJ2-3; D gene uncertain. Trimming cost V 4 bases and J 12 bases, with 11 bases left between them. The germline V gene encodes CDR1 SEHNR and CDR2 FQNEAQ (reference sequence). The CDR3 has 11 residues. The CDR3: CASSSQFFQYF. CDR3 nucleotides: TGTGCCAGCAGCTCCCAGTTTTTCCAGTATTTT.

Remarks on this clone: The same CDR3 arises from other DNA sequences in this sample as well. This chain connects TRBV27 to TRBJ1-5; possible D gene TRBD1, 5 bases. V lost 3 bases and J lost 7, with 10 bases in between. There are 13 residues in the CDR3. The V gene's germline CDR1 is MNHEY and CDR2 SMNVEV (reference sequence). The CDR3 nucleotides are TGTGCCAGCAGTTTGGGGGGGGGACAGCCCCAGCATTTT. Its protein product is CASSLGGGQPQHF.

As DNA, the CDR3 is TGTGCCAGCAGCTGGGACAGGGCGCAGCCCCAGCATTTT. This gives the protein CASSWDRAQPQHF. V usage is TRBV5-6 and J usage is TRBJ1-5; 9 bases line up with TRBD1. This CDR3 contains 13 residues. The trim removed 3 bases at V and 7 bases at J, leaving 2 bases unmatched. Germline V gene sequence: CDR1 SGHDT, CDR2 YYEEEE.

The genes are TRBV28 and TRBJ2-6; TRBD1 matches 7 bases. This CDR3 comprises 16 residues. V dropped 2 bases and J dropped 3; count of bases not matched to a gene: 4. The germline V gene encodes CDR1 MDHEN and CDR2 SYDVKM. CDR3 in amino acids: CASSLNRGLGANVLTF. CDR3 DNA sequence: TGTGCCAGCAGTTTAAACAGGGGCCTTGGGGCCAACGTCCTGACTTTC.

This chain links TRBV7-8 with TRBJ1-6, with TRBD1 matching 9 bases. V lost 2 bases to trimming and J lost 9 bases; unmatched junction nucleotides: 5. Germline CDR1 SGHVS, CDR2 FQNEAQ. This CDR3 spans 15 amino acids. The CDR3 region has the DNA TGTGCCAGCAGCTTATTCACAGGGGGCGGTTCACCCCTCCACTTT. As protein: CASSLFTGGGSPLHF.

The rearrangement uses TRBV6-5 and TRBJ2-2; the match to TRBD1 covers 8 bases. V was clipped by 6 bases and J by 2 bases; unmatched bases: 5. CDR3 length equals 15 residues. CDR1 and CDR2 from the germline V gene are MNHEY and SVGAGI. CDR3: CASRSTGANTGELFF. Written as DNA, the CDR3 is TGTGCCAGCAGGTCGACAGGGGCTAACACCGGGGAGCTGTTTTTT.

The genes are TRBV6-5 and TRBJ1-1, with D possibly matching TRBD1 (6 bases). V lost 5 bases, J lost 10 bases, and 14 bases lay in between. The CDR3 runs to 12 residues. Per the germline V gene, CDR1 is MNHEY and CDR2 is SVGAGI. This CDR3 reads CASSPPQGGAFF. The DNA for the CDR3 is TGTGCCAGCAGTCCCCCCCAAGGGGGAGCTTTCTTT.

The chain is built from TRBV20-1 and TRBJ1-5; D is unclear. The length of the CDR3 is 11 residues. Germline V CDR1 and CDR2: DFQATT, SNEGSKA (reference sequence). Trimming took 6 bases from V and 4 from J, leaving 7 bases between them. The CDR3 loop is CSAARNQPQHF. As DNA, the CDR3 is TGCAGTGCAGCCCGGAATCAGCCCCAGCATTTT.

The chain carries TRBV6-6 and TRBJ1-6; tentative D call: TRBD1 (6 bases). From germline, CDR1 is MNHNY and CDR2 SVGAGI (reference sequence). CDR3 length: 14 residues. V was clipped by 4 bases and J by 7 bases, with 11 bases between them. As DNA, the CDR3 is TGTGCCAGCAGTTCCTCTACAGGGAATTCACCCCTCCACTTT. Protein product: CASSSSTGNSPLHF.

The chain joins TRBV23-1 to TRBJ2-1, with 7 positions matching TRBD1. TRBV23-1 is filed as an ORF, its function uncertain. After removal of 4 bases from V and 8 bases from J, the junction contained 32 bases not matched to a gene. The CDR3 sequence is 22 residues long. Here the CDR3 DNA reads TGCGCCAGCAGTCTGTTCACGGACAGGAGTTCGAAAACCACGAACAAAGAGGATGAGCAGTTCTTC. Its translation: CASSLFTDRSSKTTNKEDEQFF.

The V and J genes are TRBV19 and TRBJ2-7, with D perhaps TRBD1 (5 bases). From germline, CDR1 is LNHDA and CDR2 SQIVND (reference sequence). The CDR3 totals 13 residues. V shed 8 bases and J shed 5 bases, with 16 bases lying between them. For the CDR3, the DNA is TGTGCCAGTCTCGACCAGGGTGCTCACGAGCAGTACTTC. It codes for CASLDQGAHEQYF.

The chain links TRBV7-2 to TRBJ2-3; tentative D call: TRBD1 (5 bases). CDR1 is SGHTA and CDR2 is FQGNSA in the germline V gene. The CDR3 extends over 14 amino acids. V gave up 0 bases and J gave up 6 bases, with 10 bases separating them. The CDR3 bases are TGTGCCAGCAGCTTAGCGCAGGGCAGCGATACGCAGTATTTT. Amino acids: CASSLAQGSDTQYF.

This sequence joins TRBV3-1 (or the pseudogene TRBV3-2) and TRBJ1-1; 7 nucleotides agree with TRBD1. V lost 4 bases to trimming and J lost 6 bases; unmatched junction nucleotides: 8. The CDR3 is 14 residues long. Germline CDR1 reads LGHDT; CDR2 reads YNNKEL (reference sequence). The CDR3 region is CASSPSRDSPEAFF. The CDR3, as DNA: TGTGCCAGCAGCCCCTCCAGGGACAGCCCTGAAGCTTTCTTT.

The V call is TRBV5-1, the J call TRBJ2-7, with TRBD2 matching 7 bases. CDR1 is SGHRS and CDR2 is YFSETQ in the germline V gene. Unmatched junction bases numbered 9, after V lost 3 bases and J lost 6 bases. The CDR3 is 14 residues long. CDR3: CASSSGTNPSEQYF. CDR3 in DNA: TGCGCCAGCAGCTCCGGGACTAACCCATCCGAGCAGTACTTC.

The J gene is TRBJ1-3, the V gene TRBV11-2; 9 nucleotides match TRBD1. V lost 1 base to trimming and J lost 4 bases; unmatched junction nucleotides: 5. The germline CDR1 and CDR2 sequences are SGHAT and FQNNGV. This CDR3 is 16 amino acids long. CDR3 sequence reads: CASSLAPGQGGNTIYF. The CDR3 DNA sequence: TGTGCCAGCAGCTTAGCCCCGGGACAGGGCGGAAACACCATATATTTT.